The present TCR beta chain was sequenced within a study of radiation and T cells in renal cell carcinoma. For the study at large: Nephrectomy followed 15 Gy stereotactic body radiation by 4 weeks.

Documented time point: baseline pretreatment blood. Treatment meaning: 15 Gy SBRT to primary tumor, nephrectomy 4 weeks later. TCRdb keeps only in-frame clones here, not all; method: immunoSEQ multiplex PCR. The sample comprises around 64,000 clones, around 80% of which are singletons, and about 7.3% rests with the top ten. CDR3 size: 15 residues. Germline V gives CDR1 SGHNT, CDR2 YYREEE (reference sequence). V gave up 5 bases and J gave up 7 bases; unmatched junction bases: 14. This sequence was found in a man between 60 and 70 years old with renal cell carcinoma. The source was blood, collected from a patient whose treatment included radiotherapy and nephrectomy. The V call is TRBV5-4, the J call TRBJ2-5, with 7 nucleotides matching TRBD2. CDR3 DNA sequence: TGTGCCAGCAGTGGGGGGAGCGGGGCCCAGGGGACCCAGTACTTC. Amino acids: CASSGGSGAQGTQYF.